The 8 T cell receptor beta chains listed next were all sequenced from one sample in a study of vaccination and CD4 T cells after COVID-19. Their antigens remain unidentified. Indicated treatment: approximately nine-day PBMC culture with coronavirus spike peptide pools or control peptides (ViraFEST assay). Oncomine TCR Beta short-read sequencing was applied to DNA from cultured CD4+ T cells. TCRdb redid the calling of the PCR reads with MiXCR, one entry per CDR3 protein. The data hold about 12,000 distinct CDR3 sequences, with about 48% observed a single time. Sequencing was performed on CD4+ T cells from blood, cultured in vitro. The origin of the receptors is a human donor who had recovered from COVID-19.

In its sample, this clonotype was seen a few times. J is TRBJ1-2 and V is TRBV7-8; 7 bases map to TRBD1. Germline trimming cut 4 bases from V and 8 bases from J; bases unmatched to any gene: 10. The CDR3 sequence is 14 residues long. Germline CDR1 reads SGHVS; CDR2 reads FQNEAQ. The CDR3 nucleotides read TGTGCCAGCAGCTCAGGGGGGGGATTGAGGGGCTACACCTTC. Its protein product is CASSSGGGLRGYTF.

This chain joins TRBV28 and TRBJ1-2; 9 positions agree with TRBD1. Germline V gene data show CDR1 as MDHEN and CDR2 as SYDVKM. V trimming: 9 bases; J trimming: 2 bases; junction bases outside the gene matches: 10. The CDR3 loop spans 15 amino acids. The CDR3 protein is CASNEQGAWNYGYTF. The CDR3 coding sequence is TGTGCCAGTAACGAACAGGGGGCCTGGAACTATGGCTACACCTTC.

The chain couples TRBV6-5 to TRBJ2-7; TRBD2 might be the D (5 bases). V was pared by 2 bases and J by 7 bases, with 15 bases between. The V gene's germline CDR1 is MNHEY and CDR2 SVGAGI. The CDR3 length is 14 residues. The CDR3 DNA sequence: TGTGCCAGCAGTTACGACCCCGAGGGAGTTGAGCAGTACTTC. It encodes CASSYDPEGVEQYF.

CDR3 bases: TGTGCCAGCAGCTTGGGGGGGCTCAATCAGCCCCAGCATTTT. Translating it yields CASSLGGLNQPQHF. The chain combines TRBV12-3 or TRBV12-4 with TRBJ1-5, with a tentative D call TRBD1 (6 bases). CDR3 length equals 14 residues. V was pared by 6 bases and J by 3 bases, with 12 bases between.

The CDR3 bases are TGCAGCGCTCTCTCAGGGTCGGGTGGCTACACCTTC. Encoded protein: CSALSGSGGYTF. This rearrangement joins TRBV29-1 to TRBJ1-2, with D possibly TRBD1 on 5 matching bases. This CDR3 has 12 residues. Between the trimmed V and J ends, which lost 7 bases and 7 bases, there was a span of 16 bases. From germline, CDR1 is SQVTM and CDR2 ANQGSEA.

This clonotype came up a few times. The chain has TRBV7-4 and TRBJ1-5; D is unresolved. This CDR3 spans 15 amino acids. Germline V CDR1 and CDR2: SGHVT, SQSDAQ. The germline V and J ends were trimmed by 5 bases and 1 base, with 12 bases remaining between them. The CDR3 reads CASSRQPISNQPQHF. The DNA for the CDR3 is TGTGCCAGCAGCCGTCAACCTATCAGCAATCAGCCCCAGCATTTT.

Judged by abundance, this clonotype is medium-sized. This chain joins TRBV20-1 and TRBJ2-1; 11 bases match TRBD2. CDR1 is DFQATT, CDR2 SNEGSKA, per germline (reference sequence). The CDR3 has 15 amino acids. The junction had 5 bases not matched to a gene; V was cut back by 1 base and J by 6 bases. The CDR3 region is CSARVRLAGGNEQFF. The CDR3 DNA is TGCAGTGCTAGAGTAAGGCTAGCGGGGGGCAATGAGCAGTTCTTC.

This clonotype has a single count. CDR3 residues: CAWRSGEGYGYTF. In nucleotides, the CDR3 is TGTGCCTGGAGGTCGGGGGAGGGCTATGGCTACACCTTC. The V and J genes are TRBV30 and TRBJ1-2; tentatively, D is TRBD1 (5 bases). The CDR3 extends over 13 amino acids. Germline V CDR1 and CDR2: GTSNPN, SVGIG (reference sequence). Trimming removed 3 bases at V and 4 bases at J, with 12 bases between.